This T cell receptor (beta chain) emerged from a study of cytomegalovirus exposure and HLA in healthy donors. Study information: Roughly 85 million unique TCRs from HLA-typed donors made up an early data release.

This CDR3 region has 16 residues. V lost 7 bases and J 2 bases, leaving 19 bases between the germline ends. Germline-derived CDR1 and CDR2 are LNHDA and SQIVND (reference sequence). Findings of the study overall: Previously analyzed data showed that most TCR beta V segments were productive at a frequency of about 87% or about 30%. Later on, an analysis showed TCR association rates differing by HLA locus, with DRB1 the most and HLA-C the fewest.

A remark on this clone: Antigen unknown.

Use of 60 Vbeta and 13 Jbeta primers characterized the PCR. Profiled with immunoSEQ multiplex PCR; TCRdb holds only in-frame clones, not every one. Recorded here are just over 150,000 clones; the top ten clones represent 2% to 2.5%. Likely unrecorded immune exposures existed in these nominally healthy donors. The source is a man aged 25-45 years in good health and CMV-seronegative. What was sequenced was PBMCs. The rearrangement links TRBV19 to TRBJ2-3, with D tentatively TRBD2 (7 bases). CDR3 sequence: CASIPRRGQPTDTQYF. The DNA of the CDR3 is TGTGCCAGTATCCCCCGGCGGGGGCAGCCCACAGATACGCAGTATTTT.